Listed here are 25 T cell receptor beta chains from one sample, sequenced in a study of shared clonotypes between healthy human individuals. Here immunoSEQ multiplex PCR was the method, and the copy in TCRdb shows in-frame clones only, minus some. The table shows 2 million to 2.5 million clones, with roughly 91% occurring only once. Selected positively for CCR7 and CD45RO-negative, naive CD8 cells excluded terminally differentiated effector memory CD45RA+ cells. The sequencing sample was made of naive CD8+ T cells from PBMCs. These receptors were taken from a man between 18 and 35 years old in good health. Some clones in this sample may be carry-over from other donors' samples.

For this clone: Other DNA sequences in the sample encode the same CDR3. The chain employs TRBV27 and TRBJ2-3; D is unresolved. Trimming removed 1 base at V and 5 bases at J, with 7 bases between. This CDR3 has 13 residues. Looked up from germline, CDR1 is MNHEY and CDR2 is SMNVEV (reference sequence). In DNA form, the CDR3 reads TGTGCCAGCAGTTTATTAAGGGAAGATACGCAGTATTTT. Amino acids: CASSLLREDTQYF.

The table lists this clone with a count of one. The chain joins TRBV27 to TRBJ2-1; D unresolved. The CDR3 is 14 residues long. Germline lookup yields CDR1 MNHEY and CDR2 SMNVEV (reference sequence). The ends were cut back, 3 bases at V and 9 bases at J, with 15 bases in the middle. This CDR3 is CASSLLSGDAEQFF. In nucleotides, the CDR3 is TGTGCCAGCAGTTTGTTAAGTGGGGATGCTGAGCAGTTCTTC.

V and J are TRBV9 and TRBJ2-7, with a weak D call TRBD2 (7 bases). The V gene lost 3 bases and the J gene lost 2 bases, with 15 bases spanning the gap. From germline, CDR1 is SGDLS and CDR2 YYNGEE. This CDR3 has 15 residues. The CDR3 DNA reads TGTGCCAGCAGCGGGGGGCCTAGCGGCGCCTACGAGCAGTACTTC. Amino acid sequence: CASSGGPSGAYEQYF.

The chain uses TRBV9 and TRBJ2-2; no firm D call. CDR3 length equals 14 residues. Trimming cost V 0 bases and J 3 bases, with 6 bases left between them. The germline CDR1 and CDR2 sequences are SGDLS and YYNGEE. The CDR3 is CASSVGSDTGELFF. CDR3 nucleotides: TGTGCCAGCAGCGTAGGGTCAGACACCGGGGAGCTGTTTTTT.

This rearrangement joins TRBV6-4 to TRBJ2-7; D call uncertain. CDR3 length: 14 amino acids. Deletions cut 2 bases from V and 2 bases from J, with 10 bases between. Per germline, CDR1 MRHNA and CDR2 SNTAGT. The CDR3 region has the DNA TGTGCCAGCAGTGACGTAAAGGCCACCTACGAGCAGTACTTC. Translation: CASSDVKATYEQYF.

This sequence joins TRBV9 and TRBJ2-1, with 7 bases aligning to TRBD2. V gave up 4 bases and J gave up 12 bases; unmatched junction bases: 22. This CDR3 region has 17 residues. Germline CDR1 reads SGDLS; CDR2 reads YYNGEE. In DNA, the CDR3 is TGTGCCAGCAGCCCGGGACGGGAAGGGAGTATAGAGCGGGGGCAGTTCTTC. Translated, it gives CASSPGREGSIERGQFF.

The chain has TRBV13 and TRBJ2-7; no definite D call. V dropped 5 bases and J dropped 3 bases, with 11 bases sitting between them. Germline assignment: CDR1 PRHDT and CDR2 FYEKMQ (reference sequence). The CDR3 sequence is 13 residues long. CDR3 coding DNA: TGTGCCAGCAGCCCCCCCGACAACTACGAGCAGTACTTC. Its protein is CASSPPDNYEQYF.

The chain couples TRBV9 to TRBJ2-5; D remains ambiguous. Germline V gene data show CDR1 as SGDLS and CDR2 as YYNGEE. The V gene lost 0 bases and the J gene lost 5 bases, with 11 bases spanning the gap. The CDR3 spans 14 residues. The CDR3 coding sequence is TGTGCCAGCAGCGTAGAAGGTTTCTCCGAGACCCAGTACTTC. This gives the protein CASSVEGFSETQYF.

V and J are TRBV28 and TRBJ2-3; tentatively, D is TRBD1 or TRBD2 (6 bases each). V dropped 1 base and J dropped 10 bases, with 15 bases sitting between them. CDR1 is MDHEN and CDR2 is SYDVKM in the germline V gene. CDR3 length: 14 amino acids. The CDR3 sequence is CASSLLSGALAQYF. In DNA, the CDR3 is TGTGCCAGCAGTTTATTGTCGGGGGCCCTCGCGCAGTATTTT. The complete variable domain, with remaining parts taken from reference TRBV28 and TRBJ2-3, reads DVKVTQSSRYLVKRTGEKVFLECVQDMDHENMFWYRQDPGLGLRLIYFSYDVKMKEKGDIPEGYSVSREKKERFSLILESASTNQTSMYLCASSLLSGALAQYFGPGTRLTVL.

This chain links TRBV27 with TRBJ2-7; D not certain. The CDR3 is made up of 14 amino acids. V shed 2 bases and J shed 0 bases, with 8 bases lying between them. The germline V gene has CDR1 MNHEY and CDR2 SMNVEV (reference sequence). The CDR3 DNA is TGTGCCAGCAGTTTACCGGGTCACTCCTACGAGCAGTACTTC. Translating gives CASSLPGHSYEQYF.

This chain uses TRBV7-8 with TRBJ2-5, with 7 positions matching TRBD2. Per the germline V gene, CDR1 is SGHVS and CDR2 is FQNEAQ. V lost 3 bases and J lost 2; bases outside the gene matches: 15. The CDR3 extends over 18 amino acids. DNA for the CDR3: TGTGCCAGCAGCTTCGGACTAGTTCACCCGGAAGCACAAGAGACCCAGTACTTC. Its protein is CASSFGLVHPEAQETQYF.

The chain links TRBV5-6 to TRBJ1-5; D not resolved. CDR1 and CDR2 (germline): SGHDT, YYEEEE. Trimming shortened V by 1 base and J by 2 bases, and 7 bases separated the two germline ends. The CDR3 totals 14 residues. The CDR3 DNA sequence: TGTGCCAGCAGCTTGTACTCAGGCAATCAGCCCCAGCATTTT. This gives the protein CASSLYSGNQPQHF.

In its sample, this clone was seen once. The rearrangement links TRBV7-9 to TRBJ2-5; D might be TRBD2 (5 bases). Trimming pared 7 bases from V and 2 bases from J, leaving 14 bases between. The CDR3 length is 14 residues. The germline gives CDR1 SEHNR, CDR2 FQNEAQ (reference sequence). CDR3 coding DNA: TGTGCCAGCACACGGCGAGCGGAACAAGAGACCCAGTACTTC. Amino acid sequence: CASTRRAEQETQYF.

CDR3 bases: TGCGCCAGCAGCCCTCCCCGGCAGGGCGTCTCTGGGGCCAACGTCCTGACTTTC. This codes for CASSPPRQGVSGANVLTF. V is TRBV5-1 and J is TRBJ2-6, with D perhaps matching TRBD1 (5 bases). Trimming took off 4 bases at V and 0 bases at J, with 17 bases between the two ends. Per germline, CDR1 SGHRS and CDR2 YFSETQ. The CDR3 loop spans 18 amino acids. The entire variable domain, with the rest obtained from reference TRBV5-1 and TRBJ2-6, is as follows: KAGVTQTPRYLIKTRGQQVTLSCSPISGHRSVSWYQQTPGQGLQFLFEYFSETQRNKGNFPGRFSGRQFSNSRSEMNVSTLELGDSALYLCASSPPRQGVSGANVLTFGAGSRLTVL.

The rearrangement joins TRBV28 to TRBJ2-2; D is perhaps TRBD1 (6 bases). V was trimmed by 3 bases and J by 2 bases, leaving 10 bases between them. CDR3 length equals 15 residues. CDR1 and CDR2 (germline): MDHEN, SYDVKM. The CDR3 loop is CASSFYRVNTGELFF. In DNA form, the CDR3 reads TGTGCCAGCAGTTTCTACAGGGTTAACACCGGGGAGCTGTTTTTT.

The CDR3 DNA reads TGCGCCAGCAGCTTGGAAGTAACGTACTATGGCTACACCTTC. Protein: CASSLEVTYYGYTF. V usage is TRBV5-1 and J usage is TRBJ1-2; D ambiguous. The CDR3 loop spans 14 amino acids. V lost 0 bases, J lost 3 bases, and 9 bases lay in between. CDR1 is SGHRS, CDR2 YFSETQ, per germline.

The chain uses TRBV30 and TRBJ2-1; D may be TRBD1 or TRBD2 (5 bases each). The germline V gene encodes CDR1 GTSNPN and CDR2 SVGIG (reference sequence). CDR3 length equals 13 residues. Trimming took off 8 bases at V and 7 bases at J, with 18 bases between the two ends. CDR3 DNA: TGTGCCCTATCGGCTGGCTGGGGGAATGAGCAGTTCTTC. Amino acid sequence: CALSAGWGNEQFF.

In DNA form, the CDR3 reads TGTGCCAGCAGTTTATCGCGGGAGGGCCTAGATACGCAGTATTTT. Its protein product is CASSLSREGLDTQYF. The chain uses TRBV27 and TRBJ2-3, with 9 bases matching TRBD2. There are 15 residues in the CDR3. The V gene end was trimmed by 0 bases and the J gene end by 5 bases; junction bases not matched to a gene: 3. CDR1 is MNHEY and CDR2 is SMNVEV in the germline V gene (reference sequence).

A remark on this clone: Other DNA sequences of this sample code for an identical CDR3. The V and J genes are TRBV27 and TRBJ1-1; D might be TRBD1 (5 bases). V was shortened by 1 base and J by 4 bases, with 10 bases between the two germline ends. Germline loops: CDR1 MNHEY, CDR2 SMNVEV (reference sequence). CDR3 length: 14 amino acids. The CDR3 reads CASSLWGVGTEAFF. The CDR3 DNA follows: TGTGCCAGCAGTTTATGGGGGGTTGGCACTGAAGCTTTCTTT.

The chain uses TRBV11-3 and TRBJ2-7; TRBD1 agrees at 7 bases. The CDR3 is made up of 13 amino acids. V lost 4 bases, J lost 6 bases, and 6 bases stayed unmatched. Per germline, CDR1 SGHNT and CDR2 YENEEA. The CDR3, as DNA: TGTGCCAGCAGCTCACCCGGGACAGCCGAGCAGTACTTC. Amino acid sequence: CASSSPGTAEQYF.

The genes are TRBV29-1 and TRBJ2-3; possible D gene TRBD1, 9 bases. Trimming pared 6 bases from V and 4 bases from J, leaving 17 bases between. Germline values: CDR1 SQVTM, CDR2 ANQGSEA. This CDR3 is 14 amino acids long. In nucleotides, the CDR3 is TGCAGCGTCGCGGGACAGGGACTAGCAGATACGCAGTATTTT. It encodes CSVAGQGLADTQYF.

CDR3 nucleotide sequence: TGTGCCAGCAGCCCTAGTGAGGAGGGAGGGGCCGGGGAGCTGTTTTTT. It specifies CASSPSEEGGAGELFF. The rearrangement links TRBV9 to TRBJ2-2; TRBD2 matches 7 bases. The J segment lost 6 bases and the V segment lost 4 bases, leaving 12 bases of the junction unmatched. The CDR3 consists of 16 residues. The germline V gene encodes CDR1 SGDLS and CDR2 YYNGEE.

CDR3 sequence: CASSELAMHTQYF. CDR3 DNA: TGTGCCAGTAGTGAGTTAGCTATGCATACGCAGTATTTT. The J gene is TRBJ2-3, the V gene TRBV19; D not certain. Germline V gene sequence: CDR1 LNHDA, CDR2 SQIVND (reference sequence). There are 13 residues in the CDR3. The V end lost 5 bases, the J end lost 7 bases, and 13 bases lay between the germline ends.

J is TRBJ2-2 and V is TRBV5-6; D is unresolved. Germline CDR1 and CDR2: SGHDT and YYEEEE. V dropped 4 bases and J dropped 4 bases, with 11 bases sitting between them. The CDR3 loop spans 14 amino acids. This chain's CDR3 is CASSIIGFTGELFF. The CDR3 DNA sequence: TGTGCCAGCAGCATAATAGGGTTCACCGGGGAGCTGTTTTTT.

The chain joins TRBV9 to TRBJ2-1; D uncertain. V lost 1 base and J lost 6, with 5 bases in between. This CDR3 has 12 residues. Germline assignment: CDR1 SGDLS and CDR2 YYNGEE. Here the CDR3 reads CASSVPANEQFF. The CDR3, as DNA: TGTGCCAGCAGCGTACCCGCCAATGAGCAGTTCTTC.